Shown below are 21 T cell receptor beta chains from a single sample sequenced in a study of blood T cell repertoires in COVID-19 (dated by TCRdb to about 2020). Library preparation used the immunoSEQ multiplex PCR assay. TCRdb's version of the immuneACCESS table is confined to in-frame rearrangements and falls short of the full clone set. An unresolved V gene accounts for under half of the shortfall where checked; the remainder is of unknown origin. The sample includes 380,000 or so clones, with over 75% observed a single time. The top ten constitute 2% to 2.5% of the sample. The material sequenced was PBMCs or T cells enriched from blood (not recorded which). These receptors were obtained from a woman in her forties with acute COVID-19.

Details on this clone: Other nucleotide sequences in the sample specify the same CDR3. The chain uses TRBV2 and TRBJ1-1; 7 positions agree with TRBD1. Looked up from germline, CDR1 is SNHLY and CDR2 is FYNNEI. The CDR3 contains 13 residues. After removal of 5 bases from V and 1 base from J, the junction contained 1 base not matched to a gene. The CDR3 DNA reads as TGTGCCAGCAGTAGACAGGGGAACACTGAAGCTTTCTTT. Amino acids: CASSRQGNTEAFF.

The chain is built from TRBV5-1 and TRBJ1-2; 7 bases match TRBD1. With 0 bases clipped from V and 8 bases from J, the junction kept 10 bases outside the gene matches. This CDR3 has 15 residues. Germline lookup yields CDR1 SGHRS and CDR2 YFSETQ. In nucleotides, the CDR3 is TGCGCCAGCAGCTTGGAGGGACAGCGAGGGAGAGGCTACACCTTC. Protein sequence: CASSLEGQRGRGYTF.

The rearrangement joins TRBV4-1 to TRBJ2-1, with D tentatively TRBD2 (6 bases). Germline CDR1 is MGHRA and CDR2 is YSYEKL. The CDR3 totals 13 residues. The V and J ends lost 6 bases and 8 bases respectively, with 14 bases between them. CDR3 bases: TGCGCCAGCAGTCCGGGACTTAGCCATGAGCAGTTCTTC. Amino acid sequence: CASSPGLSHEQFF.

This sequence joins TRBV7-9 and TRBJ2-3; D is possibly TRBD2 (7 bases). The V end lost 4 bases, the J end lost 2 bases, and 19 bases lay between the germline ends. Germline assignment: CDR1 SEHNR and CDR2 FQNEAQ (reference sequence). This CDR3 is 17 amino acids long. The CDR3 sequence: CASSSYGGLTITDTQYF. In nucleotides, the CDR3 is TGTGCCAGCAGCTCTTACGGGGGGCTCACCATCACAGATACGCAGTATTTT.

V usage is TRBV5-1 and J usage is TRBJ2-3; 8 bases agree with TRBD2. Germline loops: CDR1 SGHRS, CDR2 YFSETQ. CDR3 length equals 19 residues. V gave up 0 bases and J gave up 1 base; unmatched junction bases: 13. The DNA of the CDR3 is TGCGCCAGCAGCTTGGGGACTAGCTCGGGGGGGACTGGCACAGATACGCAGTATTTT. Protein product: CASSLGTSSGGTGTDTQYF. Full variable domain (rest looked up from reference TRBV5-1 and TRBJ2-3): KAGVTQTPRYLIKTRGQQVTLSCSPISGHRSVSWYQQTPGQGLQFLFEYFSETQRNKGNFPGRFSGRQFSNSRSEMNVSTLELGDSALYLCASSLGTSSGGTGTDTQYFGPGTRLTVL.

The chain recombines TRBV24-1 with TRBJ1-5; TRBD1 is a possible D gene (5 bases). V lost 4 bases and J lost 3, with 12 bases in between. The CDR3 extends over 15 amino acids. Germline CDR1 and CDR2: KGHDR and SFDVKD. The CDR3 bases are TGTGCCACCAGTGAGGGCAGGGTCACCAATCAGCCCCAGCATTTT. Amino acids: CATSEGRVTNQPQHF.

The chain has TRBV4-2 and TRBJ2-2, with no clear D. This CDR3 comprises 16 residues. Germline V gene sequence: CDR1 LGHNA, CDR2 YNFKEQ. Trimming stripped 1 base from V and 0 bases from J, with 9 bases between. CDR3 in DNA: TGTGCCAGCAGCCAAGTCCCCGCGTCGAACACCGGGGAGCTGTTTTTT. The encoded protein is CASSQVPASNTGELFF.

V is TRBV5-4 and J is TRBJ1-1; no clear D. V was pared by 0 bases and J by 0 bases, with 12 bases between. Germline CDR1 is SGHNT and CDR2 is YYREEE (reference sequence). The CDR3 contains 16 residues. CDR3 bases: TGTGCCAGCAGCTTGGGCAGGCTCGGGATGAACACTGAAGCTTTCTTT. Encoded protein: CASSLGRLGMNTEAFF.

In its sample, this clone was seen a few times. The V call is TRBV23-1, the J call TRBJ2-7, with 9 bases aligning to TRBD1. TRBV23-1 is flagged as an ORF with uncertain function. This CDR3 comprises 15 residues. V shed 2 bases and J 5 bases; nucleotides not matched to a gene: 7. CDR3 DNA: TGCGCCAGCAGTCAACAGGGACAGGGATTCCACGAGCAGTACTTC. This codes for CASSQQGQGFHEQYF.

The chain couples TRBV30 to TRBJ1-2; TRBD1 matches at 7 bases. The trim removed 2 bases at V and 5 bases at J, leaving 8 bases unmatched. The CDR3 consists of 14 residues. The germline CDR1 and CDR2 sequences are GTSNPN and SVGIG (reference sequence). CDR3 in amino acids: CAWSTATGLYGYTF. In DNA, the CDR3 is TGTGCCTGGAGTACAGCGACAGGGCTGTATGGCTACACCTTC.

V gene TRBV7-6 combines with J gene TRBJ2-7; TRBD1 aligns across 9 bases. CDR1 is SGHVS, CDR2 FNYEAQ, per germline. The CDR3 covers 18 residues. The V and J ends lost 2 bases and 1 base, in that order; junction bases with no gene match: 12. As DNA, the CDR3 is TGTGCCAGCAGCTTAAGTTTTAGGGGACAGGGAGTTTCCTACGAGCAGTACTTC. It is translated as CASSLSFRGQGVSYEQYF.

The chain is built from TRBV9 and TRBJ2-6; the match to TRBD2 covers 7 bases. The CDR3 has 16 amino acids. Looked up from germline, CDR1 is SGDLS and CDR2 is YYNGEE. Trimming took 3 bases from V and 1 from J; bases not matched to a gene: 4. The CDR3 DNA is TGTGCCAGCAGCGGATATAGCGGGTCTGGGGCCAACGTCCTGACTTTC. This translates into CASSGYSGSGANVLTF.

The CDR3 DNA is TGTGCCAGCAGCTCCCAGGGGGTTCTAGACTATGGCTACACCTTC. Its translation: CASSSQGVLDYGYTF. The chain combines TRBV7-8 with TRBJ1-2; 7 bases match TRBD1. The V segment lost 4 bases and the J segment 3 bases; nucleotides outside the gene matches: 8. The CDR3 covers 15 residues. From germline, CDR1 is SGHVS and CDR2 FQNEAQ.

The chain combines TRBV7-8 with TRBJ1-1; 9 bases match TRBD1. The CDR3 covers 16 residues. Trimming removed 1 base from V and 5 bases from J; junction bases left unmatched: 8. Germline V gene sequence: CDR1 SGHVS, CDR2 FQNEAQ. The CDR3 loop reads CASSLEGQGFKTEAFF. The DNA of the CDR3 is TGTGCCAGCAGCTTAGAGGGACAGGGTTTTAAAACTGAAGCTTTCTTT.

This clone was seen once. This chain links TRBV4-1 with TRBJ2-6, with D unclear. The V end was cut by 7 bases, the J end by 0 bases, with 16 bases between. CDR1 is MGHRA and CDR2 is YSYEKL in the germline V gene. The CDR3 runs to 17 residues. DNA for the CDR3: TGCGCCAGCACCCTCGGGTCCTTCCGCTCTGGGGCCAACGTCCTGACTTTC. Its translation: CASTLGSFRSGANVLTF.

The CDR3 spells CASSHEYGQGARGYTF. The CDR3 bases are TGCGCCAGCAGCCATGAATACGGACAGGGGGCGCGGGGCTACACCTTC. The chain carries TRBV4-1 and TRBJ1-2; 11 bases are a match to TRBD1. V was clipped by 3 bases and J by 8 bases; unmatched bases: 11. The germline V gene has CDR1 MGHRA and CDR2 YSYEKL. This CDR3 has 16 residues.

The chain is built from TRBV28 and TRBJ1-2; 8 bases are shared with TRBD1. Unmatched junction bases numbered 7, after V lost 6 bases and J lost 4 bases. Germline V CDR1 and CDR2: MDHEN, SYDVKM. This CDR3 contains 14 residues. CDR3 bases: TGTGCCAGCAGCCCGACAGGGGCGACCTATGGCTACACCTTC. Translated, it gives CASSPTGATYGYTF.

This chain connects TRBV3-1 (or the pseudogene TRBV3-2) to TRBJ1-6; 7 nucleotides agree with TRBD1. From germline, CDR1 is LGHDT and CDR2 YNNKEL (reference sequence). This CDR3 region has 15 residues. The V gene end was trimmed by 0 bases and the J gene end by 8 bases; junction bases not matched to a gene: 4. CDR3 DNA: TGTGCCAGCAGCCAAGATGCCAGGGGGGATTCACCCCTCCACTTT. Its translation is CASSQDARGDSPLHF.

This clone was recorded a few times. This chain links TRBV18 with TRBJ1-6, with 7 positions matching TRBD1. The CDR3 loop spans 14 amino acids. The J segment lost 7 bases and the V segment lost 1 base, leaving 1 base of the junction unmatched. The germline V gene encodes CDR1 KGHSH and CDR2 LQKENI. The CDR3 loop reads CASSPQQGNSPLHF. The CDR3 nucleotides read TGTGCCAGCTCACCACAACAGGGGAATTCACCCCTCCACTTT.

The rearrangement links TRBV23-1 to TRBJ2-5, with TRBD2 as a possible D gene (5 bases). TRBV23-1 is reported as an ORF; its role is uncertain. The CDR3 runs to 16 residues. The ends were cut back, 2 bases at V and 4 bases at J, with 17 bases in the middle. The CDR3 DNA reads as TGCGCCAGCAGTCAACCACGCTTTGGACTCCTAGAGACCCAGTACTTC. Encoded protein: CASSQPRFGLLETQYF.

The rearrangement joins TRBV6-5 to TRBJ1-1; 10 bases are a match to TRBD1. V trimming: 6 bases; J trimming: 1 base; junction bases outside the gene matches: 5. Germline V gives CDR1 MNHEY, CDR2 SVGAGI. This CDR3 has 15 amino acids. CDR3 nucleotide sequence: TGTGCCAGCAGGACAGGGGGCTTTTGGAACACTGAAGCTTTCTTT. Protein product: CASRTGGFWNTEAFF.